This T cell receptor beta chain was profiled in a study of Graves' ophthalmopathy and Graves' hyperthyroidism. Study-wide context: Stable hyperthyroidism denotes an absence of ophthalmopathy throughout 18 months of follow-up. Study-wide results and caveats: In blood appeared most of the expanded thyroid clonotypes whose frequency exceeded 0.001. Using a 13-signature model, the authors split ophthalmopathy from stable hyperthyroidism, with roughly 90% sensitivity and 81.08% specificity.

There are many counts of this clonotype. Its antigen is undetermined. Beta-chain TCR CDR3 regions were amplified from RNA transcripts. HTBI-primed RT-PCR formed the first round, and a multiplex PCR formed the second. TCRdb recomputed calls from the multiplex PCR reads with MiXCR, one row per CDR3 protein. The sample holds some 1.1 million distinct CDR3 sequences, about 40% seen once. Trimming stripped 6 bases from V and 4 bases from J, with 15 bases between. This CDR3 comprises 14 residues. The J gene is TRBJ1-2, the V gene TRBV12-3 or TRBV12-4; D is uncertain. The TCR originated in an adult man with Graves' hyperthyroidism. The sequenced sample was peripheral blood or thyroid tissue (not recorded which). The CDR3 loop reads CASSQVSAGYGYTF. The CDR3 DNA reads TGTGCCAGCAGCCAGGTCTCAGCGGGCTATGGCTACACCTTC.